This T cell receptor (beta chain) was identified in a study of blood T cell repertoires in COVID-19. Measured with immunoSEQ multiplex PCR; TCRdb has only the in-frame clones, and not every one. The sample carries about 190,000 clones, about 90% recorded once. Trimming stripped 3 bases from V and 7 bases from J, with 16 bases between. The CDR3 consists of 14 residues. Germline V gene lookup returns CDR1 ENHRY and CDR2 SYGVKD. V usage is TRBV10-3 and J usage is TRBJ2-7, with TRBD1 as a possible D gene (6 bases). This clonotype was obtained from a man aged 45 to 65 with acute or convalescent COVID-19. Sequenced sample: peripheral blood. CDR3: CAISDNQGWGEQYF. DNA of the CDR3: TGTGCCATCAGTGATAACCAGGGGTGGGGGGAGCAGTACTTC.